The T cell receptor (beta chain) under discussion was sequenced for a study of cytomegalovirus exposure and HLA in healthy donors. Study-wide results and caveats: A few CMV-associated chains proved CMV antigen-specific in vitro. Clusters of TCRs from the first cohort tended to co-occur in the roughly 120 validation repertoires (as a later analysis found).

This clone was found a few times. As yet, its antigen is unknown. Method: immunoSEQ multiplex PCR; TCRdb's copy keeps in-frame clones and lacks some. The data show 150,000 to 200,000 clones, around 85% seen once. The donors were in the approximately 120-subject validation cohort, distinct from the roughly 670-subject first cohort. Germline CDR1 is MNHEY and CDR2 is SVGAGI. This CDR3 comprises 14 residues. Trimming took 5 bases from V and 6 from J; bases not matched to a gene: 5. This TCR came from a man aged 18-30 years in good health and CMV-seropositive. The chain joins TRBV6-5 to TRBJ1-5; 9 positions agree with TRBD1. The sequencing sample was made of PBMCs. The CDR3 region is CASSVGTGFQPQHF. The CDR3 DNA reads TGTGCCAGCAGTGTGGGGACAGGGTTTCAGCCCCAGCATTTT.